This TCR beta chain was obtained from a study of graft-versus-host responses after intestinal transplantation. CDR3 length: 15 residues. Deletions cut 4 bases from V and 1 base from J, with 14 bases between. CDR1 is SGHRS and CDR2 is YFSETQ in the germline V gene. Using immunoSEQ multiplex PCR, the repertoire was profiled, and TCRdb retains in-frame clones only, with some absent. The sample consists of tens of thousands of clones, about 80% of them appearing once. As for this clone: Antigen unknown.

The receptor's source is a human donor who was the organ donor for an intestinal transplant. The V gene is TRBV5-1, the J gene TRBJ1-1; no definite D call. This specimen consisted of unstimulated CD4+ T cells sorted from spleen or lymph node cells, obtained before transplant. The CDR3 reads CASSVNGGENTEAFF. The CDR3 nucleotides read TGCGCCAGCAGCGTCAATGGCGGGGAGAACACTGAAGCTTTCTTT.